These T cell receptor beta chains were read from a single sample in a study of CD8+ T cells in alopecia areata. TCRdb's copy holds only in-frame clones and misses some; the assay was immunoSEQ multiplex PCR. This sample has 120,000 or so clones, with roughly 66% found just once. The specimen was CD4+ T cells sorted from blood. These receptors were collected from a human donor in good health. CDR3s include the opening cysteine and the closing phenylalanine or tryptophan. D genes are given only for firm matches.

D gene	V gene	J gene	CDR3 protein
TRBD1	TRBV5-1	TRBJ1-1	CASSPGTGGFTEAFF
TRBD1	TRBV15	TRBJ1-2	CATSRRGQSGGTTF
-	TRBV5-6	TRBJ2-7	CASSSQLVLEQYF
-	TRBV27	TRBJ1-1	CASSYPPVGGRNTEAFF
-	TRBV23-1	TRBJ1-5	CASSQLRGTGNQPQHF
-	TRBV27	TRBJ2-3	CASSPYIGTQYF
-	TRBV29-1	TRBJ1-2	CSVGEPYGYTF
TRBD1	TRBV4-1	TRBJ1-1	CASSQLAGTGGFF
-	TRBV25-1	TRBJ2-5	CASSEYRGGGVQETQYF
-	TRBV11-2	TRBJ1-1	CASSSGPTRQDRTEAFF
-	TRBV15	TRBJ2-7	CATSRDQGREQYF
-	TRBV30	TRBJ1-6	CAWSVNYNSPLHF
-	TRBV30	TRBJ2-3	CAWSVDNFSDTQYF
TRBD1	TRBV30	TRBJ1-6	CAWGTGNSPLHF
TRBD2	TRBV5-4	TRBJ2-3	CASSLWLAGADTQYF
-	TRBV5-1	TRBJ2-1	CASSLEREQFF
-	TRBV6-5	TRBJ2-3	CASSRRQHTDTQYF
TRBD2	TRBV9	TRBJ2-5	CASSVEGLAAETQYF
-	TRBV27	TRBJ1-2	CASSLDVNYGYTF
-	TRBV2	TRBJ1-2	CASLVAARGYGYTF
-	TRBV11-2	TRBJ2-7	CASSFSGYEQYF
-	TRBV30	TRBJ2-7	CAWSWQGEQYF
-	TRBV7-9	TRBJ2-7	CASSSAAYEQYF
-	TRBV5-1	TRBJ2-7	CASSLDGDSYEQYF
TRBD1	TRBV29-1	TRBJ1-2	CSASGGSGYTF
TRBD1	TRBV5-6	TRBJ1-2	CASSRDRGYGYTF
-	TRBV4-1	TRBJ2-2	CASSQDLGGELFF
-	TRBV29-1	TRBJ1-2	CSVEGNAYGYTF
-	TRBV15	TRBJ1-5	CATSRDNQPQHF
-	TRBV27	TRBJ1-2	CASAAPFTTANYGYTF
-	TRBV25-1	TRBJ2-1	CASSSQGGRQFF
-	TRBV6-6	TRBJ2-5	CASSYDSTGAQYF
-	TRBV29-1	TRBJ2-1	CSSQGWGEQFF
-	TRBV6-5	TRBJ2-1	CATRRGGSSYNEQFF
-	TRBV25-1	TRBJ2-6	CASSELPGANVLTF
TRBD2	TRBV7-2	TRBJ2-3	CASRRGLATDTQYF
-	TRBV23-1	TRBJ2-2	CASSQPKNTGELFF
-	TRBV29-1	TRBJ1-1	CSVDPVRGTEAFF
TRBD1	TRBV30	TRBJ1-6	CAEMGQGNSPLHF
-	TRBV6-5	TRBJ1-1	CASSYSRSTEAFF
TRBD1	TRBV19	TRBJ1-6	CASSLDRGRSPLHF
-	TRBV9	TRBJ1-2	CASSETVFYGYTF
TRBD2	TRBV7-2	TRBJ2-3	CASSPGGEPDTQYF
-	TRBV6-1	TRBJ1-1	CASRQSSTEAFF
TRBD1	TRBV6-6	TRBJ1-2	CASRSTGGEGYTF
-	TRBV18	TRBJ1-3	CASSPSGAQSPGNTIYF
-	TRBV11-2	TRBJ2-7	CASSRSVSYEQYF
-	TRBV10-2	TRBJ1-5	CASSVGGKESRQPQHF
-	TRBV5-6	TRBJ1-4	CASSLLRTSTNEKLFF
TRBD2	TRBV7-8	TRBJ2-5	CASSLGVTSGGVETQYF
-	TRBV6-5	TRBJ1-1	CASSRGGDTEAFF
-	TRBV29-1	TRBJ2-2	CSVEGYTGELFF
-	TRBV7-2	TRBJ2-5	CASSLAEGLRVGQYF
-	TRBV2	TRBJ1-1	CASSELNTEAFF
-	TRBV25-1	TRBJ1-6	CASSEGAGNSPLHF